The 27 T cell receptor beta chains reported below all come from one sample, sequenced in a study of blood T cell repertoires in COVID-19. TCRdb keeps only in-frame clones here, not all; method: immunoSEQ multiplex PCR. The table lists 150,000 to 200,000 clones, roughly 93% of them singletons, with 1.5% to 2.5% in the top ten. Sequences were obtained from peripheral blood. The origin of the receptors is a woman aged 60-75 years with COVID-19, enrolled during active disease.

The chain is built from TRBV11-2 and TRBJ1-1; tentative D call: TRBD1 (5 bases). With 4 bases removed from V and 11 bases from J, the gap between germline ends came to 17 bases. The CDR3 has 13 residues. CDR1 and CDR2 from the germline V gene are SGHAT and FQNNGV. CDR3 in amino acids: CASSSVGQAPAFF. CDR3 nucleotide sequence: TGTGCCAGCAGCTCAGTGGGGCAGGCTCCGGCTTTCTTT.

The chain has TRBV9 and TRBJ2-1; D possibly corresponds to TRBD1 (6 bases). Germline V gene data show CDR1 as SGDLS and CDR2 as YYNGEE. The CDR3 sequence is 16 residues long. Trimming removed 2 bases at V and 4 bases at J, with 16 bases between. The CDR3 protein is CASSVLRQGTYNEQFF. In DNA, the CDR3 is TGTGCCAGCAGCGTTCTCCGCCAGGGGACGTACAATGAGCAGTTCTTC. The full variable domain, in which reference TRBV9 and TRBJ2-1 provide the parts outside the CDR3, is DSGVTQTPKHLITATGQRVTLRCSPRSGDLSVYWYQQSLDQGLQFLIQYYNGEERAKGNILERFSAQQFPDLHSELNLSSLELGDSALYFCASSVLRQGTYNEQFFGPGTRLTVL.

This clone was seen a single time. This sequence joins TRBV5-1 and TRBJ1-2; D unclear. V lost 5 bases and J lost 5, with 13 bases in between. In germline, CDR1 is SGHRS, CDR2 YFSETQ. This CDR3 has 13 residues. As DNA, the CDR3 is TGCGCCAGCAGTGCCTCGGGAGAGTATGGCTACACCTTC. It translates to CASSASGEYGYTF.

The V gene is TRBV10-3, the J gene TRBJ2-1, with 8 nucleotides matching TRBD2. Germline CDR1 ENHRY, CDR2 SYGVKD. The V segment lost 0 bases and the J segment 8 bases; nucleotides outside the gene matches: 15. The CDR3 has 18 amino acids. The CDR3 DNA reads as TGTGCCATCAGTGAGTCCCCCCCAACGGGCGGGGGGTTCGATGAGCAGTTCTTC. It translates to CAISESPPTGGGFDEQFF.

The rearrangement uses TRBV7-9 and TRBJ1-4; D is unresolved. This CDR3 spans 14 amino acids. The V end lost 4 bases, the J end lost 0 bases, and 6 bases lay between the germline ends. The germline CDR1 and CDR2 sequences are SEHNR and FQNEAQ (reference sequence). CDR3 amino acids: CASSYAATNEKLFF. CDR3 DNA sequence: TGTGCCAGCAGCTATGCAGCAACTAATGAAAAACTGTTTTTT.

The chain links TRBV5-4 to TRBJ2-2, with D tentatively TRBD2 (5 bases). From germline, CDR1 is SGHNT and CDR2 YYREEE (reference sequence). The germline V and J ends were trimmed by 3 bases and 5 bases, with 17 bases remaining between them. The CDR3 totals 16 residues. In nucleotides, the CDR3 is TGTGCCAGCAGCTCCTGGTCAGGTCCGGGGACCGGGGAGCTGTTTTTT. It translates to CASSSWSGPGTGELFF.

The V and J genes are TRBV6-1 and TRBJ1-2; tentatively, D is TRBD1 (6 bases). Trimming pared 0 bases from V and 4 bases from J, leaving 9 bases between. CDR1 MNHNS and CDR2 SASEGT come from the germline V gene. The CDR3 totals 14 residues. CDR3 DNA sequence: TGTGCCAGCAGTGAAGCGCGGGGGCTCTATGGCTACACCTTC. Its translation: CASSEARGLYGYTF.

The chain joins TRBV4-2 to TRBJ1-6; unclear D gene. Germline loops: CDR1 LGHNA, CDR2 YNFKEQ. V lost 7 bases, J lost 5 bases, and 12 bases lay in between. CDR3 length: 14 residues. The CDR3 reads CASTRRRDNSPLHF. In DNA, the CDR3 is TGTGCCAGCACCCGACGGAGGGATAATTCACCCCTCCACTTT.

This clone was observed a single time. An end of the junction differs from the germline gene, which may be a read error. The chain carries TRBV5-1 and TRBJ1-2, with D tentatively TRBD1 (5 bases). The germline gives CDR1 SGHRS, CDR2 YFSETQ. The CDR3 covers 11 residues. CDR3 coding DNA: TGCGCCAGCAGCGGACCAAAGGACATTCTTTTC. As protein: CASSGPKDILF.

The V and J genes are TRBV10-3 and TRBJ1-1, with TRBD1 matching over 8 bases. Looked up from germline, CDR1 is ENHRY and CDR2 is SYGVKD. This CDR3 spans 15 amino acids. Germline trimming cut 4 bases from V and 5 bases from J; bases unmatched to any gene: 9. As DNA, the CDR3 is TGTGCCATCAGTGGGGGGCAGGGGGCGAGGACTGAAGCTTTCTTT. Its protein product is CAISGGQGARTEAFF.

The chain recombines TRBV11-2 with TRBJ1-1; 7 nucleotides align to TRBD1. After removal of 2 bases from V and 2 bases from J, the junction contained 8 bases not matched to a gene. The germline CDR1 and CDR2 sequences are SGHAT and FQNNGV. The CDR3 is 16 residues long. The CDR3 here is CASSLRAGGSNTEAFF. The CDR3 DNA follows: TGTGCCAGCAGCTTAAGGGCAGGGGGATCCAACACTGAAGCTTTCTTT.

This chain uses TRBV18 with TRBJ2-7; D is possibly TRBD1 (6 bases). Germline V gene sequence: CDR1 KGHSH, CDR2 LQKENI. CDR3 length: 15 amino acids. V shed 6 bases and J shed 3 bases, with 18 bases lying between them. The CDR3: CASSQRRDTNYEQYF. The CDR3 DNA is TGTGCCAGCTCCCAGAGACGGGACACAAACTACGAGCAGTACTTC.

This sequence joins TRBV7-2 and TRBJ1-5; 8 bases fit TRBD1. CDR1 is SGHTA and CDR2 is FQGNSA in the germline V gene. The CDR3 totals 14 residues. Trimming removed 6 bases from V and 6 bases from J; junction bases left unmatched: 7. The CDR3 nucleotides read TGTGCCAGCAGTAAGGACAGGGCCATTCAGCCCCAGCATTTT. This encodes CASSKDRAIQPQHF.

The CDR3 DNA sequence: TGCAGCGTCCGAGAGAATGAAAAACTGTTTTTT. Its protein is CSVRENEKLFF. The genes are TRBV29-1 and TRBJ1-4; no reliable D call. Per germline, CDR1 SQVTM and CDR2 ANQGSEA. Trimming took 6 bases from V and 5 from J, leaving 7 bases between them. This CDR3 region has 11 residues.

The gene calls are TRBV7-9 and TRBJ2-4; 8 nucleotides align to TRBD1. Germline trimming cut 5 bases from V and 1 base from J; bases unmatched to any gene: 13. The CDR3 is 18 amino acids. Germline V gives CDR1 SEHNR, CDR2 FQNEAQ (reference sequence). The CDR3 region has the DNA TGTGCCAGCAGCCCTACCCTCAGGGGGCCGGGTGCCAAAAACATTCAGTACTTC. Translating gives CASSPTLRGPGAKNIQYF.

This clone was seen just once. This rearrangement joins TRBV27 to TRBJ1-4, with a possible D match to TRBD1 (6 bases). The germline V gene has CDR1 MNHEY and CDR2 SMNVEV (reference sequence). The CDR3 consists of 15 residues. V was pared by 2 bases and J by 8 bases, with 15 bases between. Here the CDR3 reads CASSLGQGQGEKLFF. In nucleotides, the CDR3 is TGTGCCAGCAGTTTAGGGCAGGGGCAGGGCGAAAAACTGTTTTTT.

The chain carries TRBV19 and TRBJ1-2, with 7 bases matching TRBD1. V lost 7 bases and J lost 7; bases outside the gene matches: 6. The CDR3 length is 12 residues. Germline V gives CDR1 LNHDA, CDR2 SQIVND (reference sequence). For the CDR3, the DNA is TGTGCCAGTACAGACAGGGAACTTGGCTACACCTTC. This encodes CASTDRELGYTF.

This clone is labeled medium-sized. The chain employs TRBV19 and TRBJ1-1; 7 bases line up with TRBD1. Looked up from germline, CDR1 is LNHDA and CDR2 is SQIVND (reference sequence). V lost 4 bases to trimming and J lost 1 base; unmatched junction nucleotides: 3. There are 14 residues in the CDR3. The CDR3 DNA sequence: TGTGCCAGTAGTACGCAGGGGGGGAACACTGAAGCTTTCTTT. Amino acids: CASSTQGGNTEAFF.

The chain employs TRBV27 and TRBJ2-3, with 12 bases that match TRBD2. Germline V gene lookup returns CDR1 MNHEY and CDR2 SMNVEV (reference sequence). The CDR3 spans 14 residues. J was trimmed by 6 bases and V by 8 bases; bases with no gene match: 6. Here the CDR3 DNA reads TGTGCCAGCGCACTAGCGGGGGGTGGGGATACGCAGTATTTT. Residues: CASALAGGGDTQYF.

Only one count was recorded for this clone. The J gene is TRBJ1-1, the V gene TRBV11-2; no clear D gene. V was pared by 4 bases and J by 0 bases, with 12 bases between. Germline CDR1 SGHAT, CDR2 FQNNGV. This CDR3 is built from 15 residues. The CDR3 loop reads CASSSGLGMNTEAFF. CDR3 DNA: TGTGCCAGCAGCTCGGGGTTAGGCATGAACACTGAAGCTTTCTTT. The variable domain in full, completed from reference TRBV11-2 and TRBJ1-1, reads EAGVAQSPRYKIIEKRQSVAFWCNPISGHATLYWYQQILGQGPKLLIQFQNNGVVDDSQLPKDRFSAERLKGVDSTLKIQPAKLEDSAVYLCASSSGLGMNTEAFFGQGTRLTVV.

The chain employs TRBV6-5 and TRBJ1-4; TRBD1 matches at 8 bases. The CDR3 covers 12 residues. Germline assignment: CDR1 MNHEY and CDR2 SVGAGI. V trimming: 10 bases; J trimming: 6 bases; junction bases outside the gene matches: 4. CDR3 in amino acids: CATRTGHEKLFF. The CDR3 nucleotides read TGTGCCACCCGGACAGGGCATGAAAAACTGTTTTTT.

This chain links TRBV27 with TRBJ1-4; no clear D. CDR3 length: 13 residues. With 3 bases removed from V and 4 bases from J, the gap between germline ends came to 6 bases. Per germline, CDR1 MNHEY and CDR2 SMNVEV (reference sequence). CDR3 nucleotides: TGTGCCAGCAGTTTGCGGGTTAATGAAAAACTGTTTTTT. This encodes CASSLRVNEKLFF.

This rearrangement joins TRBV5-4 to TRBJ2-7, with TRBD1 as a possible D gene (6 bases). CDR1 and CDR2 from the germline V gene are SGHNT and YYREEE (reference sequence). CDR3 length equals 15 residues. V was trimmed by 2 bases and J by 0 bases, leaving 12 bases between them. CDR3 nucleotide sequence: TGTGCCAGCAGCTTCCAGGGGATCCCCTCCTACGAGCAGTACTTC. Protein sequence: CASSFQGIPSYEQYF.

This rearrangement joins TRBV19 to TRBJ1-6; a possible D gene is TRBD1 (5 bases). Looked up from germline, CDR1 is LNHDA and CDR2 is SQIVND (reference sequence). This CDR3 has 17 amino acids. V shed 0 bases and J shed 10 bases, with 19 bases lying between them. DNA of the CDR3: TGTGCCAGTAGTATAGATCTCCCAGGGAACGGGGGGTCACCCCTCCACTTT. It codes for CASSIDLPGNGGSPLHF.

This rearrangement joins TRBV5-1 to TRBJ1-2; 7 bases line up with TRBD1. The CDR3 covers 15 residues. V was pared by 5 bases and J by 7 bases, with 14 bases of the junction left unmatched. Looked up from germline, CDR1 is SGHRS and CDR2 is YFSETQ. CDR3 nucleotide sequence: TGCGCCAGCAGAAGGGAGGTTGACAGGGTTGGTGGCTACACCTTC. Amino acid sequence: CASRREVDRVGGYTF.

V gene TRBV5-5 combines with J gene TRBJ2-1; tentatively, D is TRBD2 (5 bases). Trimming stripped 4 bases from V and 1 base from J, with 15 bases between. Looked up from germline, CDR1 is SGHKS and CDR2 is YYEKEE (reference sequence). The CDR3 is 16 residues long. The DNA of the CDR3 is TGTGCCAGCAGCCGACCGGTAGCGCATTCCTACAATGAGCAGTTCTTC. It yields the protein CASSRPVAHSYNEQFF.

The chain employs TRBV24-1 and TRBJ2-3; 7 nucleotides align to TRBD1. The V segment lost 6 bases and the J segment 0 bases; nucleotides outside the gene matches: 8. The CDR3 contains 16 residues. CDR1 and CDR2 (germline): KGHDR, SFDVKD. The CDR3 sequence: CATSPRDSFSTDTQYF. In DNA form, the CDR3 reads TGTGCCACCAGTCCCCGGGACAGCTTTAGCACAGATACGCAGTATTTT.